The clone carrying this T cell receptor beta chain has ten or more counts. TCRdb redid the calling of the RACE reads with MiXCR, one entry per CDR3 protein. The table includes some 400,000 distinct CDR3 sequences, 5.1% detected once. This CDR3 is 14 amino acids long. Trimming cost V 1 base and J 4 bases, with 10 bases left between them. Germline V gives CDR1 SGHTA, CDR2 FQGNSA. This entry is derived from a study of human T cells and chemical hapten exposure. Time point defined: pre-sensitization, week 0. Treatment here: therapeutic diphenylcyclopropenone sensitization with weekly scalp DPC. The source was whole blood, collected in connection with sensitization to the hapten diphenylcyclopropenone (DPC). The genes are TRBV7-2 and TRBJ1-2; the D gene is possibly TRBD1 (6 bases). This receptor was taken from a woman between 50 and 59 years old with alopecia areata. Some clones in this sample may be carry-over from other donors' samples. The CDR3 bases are TGTGCCAGCAGCTTAGAGAGGGGGGTCTATGGCTACACCTTC. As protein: CASSLERGVYGYTF.